This T cell receptor beta chain was found in a study of cytomegalovirus exposure and HLA in healthy donors. Whole-study results and caveats: Overall, roughly 150 TCR beta chains were annotated as cytomegalovirus-associated. Later analysis suggested most CMV-associated TCR beta chains were HLA-restricted.

Per the germline V gene, CDR1 is SEHNR and CDR2 is FQNEAQ (reference sequence). The CDR3 runs 17 residues. As to this clone: Antigen specificity is unknown. Germline and junction disagree at one end, which may indicate a read error.

The primer mix had 60 Vbeta and 13 Jbeta primers. TCRdb's copy holds only in-frame clones and misses some; the assay was immunoSEQ multiplex PCR. The sample has a few hundred thousand clones, about four fifths seen once. The TCR comes from a girl aged 2 to 10 in good health and CMV-seronegative. The gene calls are TRBV7-9 and TRBJ1-1; D gene uncertain. Sequenced input: PBMCs. The CDR3 loop is CSSSSLAVTRLNTEAFF. CDR3 sequence (DNA): TGTTCCAGCAGCTCCCTGGCAGTTACGAGGTTGAACACTGAAGCTTTCTTT.